This T cell receptor beta chain is drawn from a study of cytomegalovirus exposure and HLA in healthy donors. Primers: 60 Vbeta forward and 13 Jbeta reverse. Clones were read by immunoSEQ multiplex PCR, and TCRdb kept only the in-frame ones, dropping some. Recorded for this sample: 60,000 to 75,000 clones. V was shortened by 4 bases and J by 4 bases, with 15 bases between the two germline ends. This CDR3 has 14 amino acids. The V gene's germline CDR1 is SGHNT and CDR2 YYREEE (reference sequence). The source of this sequence is a female donor in good health and CMV-seropositive. The chain carries TRBV5-4 and TRBJ2-7, with D possibly being TRBD2 (5 bases). Sequenced input: PBMCs. CDR3 sequence reads: CASSRSGVLYEQYF. In nucleotides, the CDR3 is TGTGCCAGCAGCCGGTCCGGGGTTTTGTACGAGCAGTACTTC. Variable domain in full (rest from reference TRBV5-4 and TRBJ2-7): ETGVTQSPTHLIKTRGQQVTLRCSSQSGHNTVSWYQQALGQGPQFIFQYYREEENGRGNFPPRFSGLQFPNYSSELNVNALELDDSALYLCASSRSGVLYEQYFGPGTRLTVT.